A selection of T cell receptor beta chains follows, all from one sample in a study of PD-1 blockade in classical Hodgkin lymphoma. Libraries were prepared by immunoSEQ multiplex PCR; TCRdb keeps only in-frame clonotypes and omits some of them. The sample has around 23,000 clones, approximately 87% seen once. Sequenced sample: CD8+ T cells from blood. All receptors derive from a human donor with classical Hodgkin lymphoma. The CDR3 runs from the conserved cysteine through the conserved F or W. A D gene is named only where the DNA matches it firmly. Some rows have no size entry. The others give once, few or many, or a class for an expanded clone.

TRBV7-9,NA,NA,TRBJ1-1,CASSPTAGWNTEAFF,TGTGCCAGCAGCCCCACCGCAGGGTGGAACACTGAAGCTTTCTTT
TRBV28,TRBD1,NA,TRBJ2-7,CASSPLDRAYEQYF,TGTGCCAGCAGTCCGTTAGACAGGGCCTACGAGCAGTACTTC
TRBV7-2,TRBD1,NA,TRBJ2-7,CASSGRDRGGYEQYF,TGTGCCAGCAGCGGAAGGGACAGGGGCGGGTACGAGCAGTACTTC
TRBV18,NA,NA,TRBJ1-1,CASSTAPTGTTAFF,TGTGCCAGCTCAACGGCCCCTACAGGGACGACGGCTTTCTTT
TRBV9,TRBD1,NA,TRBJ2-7,CASSAGRTGGNEQYF,TGTGCCAGCAGCGCAGGTAGGACAGGGGGCAACGAGCAGTACTTC
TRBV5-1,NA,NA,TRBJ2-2,CASSLLRDGSASGELFF,TGCGCCAGCAGCTTGCTTCGTGACGGGAGTGCTTCCGGGGAGCTGTTTTTT
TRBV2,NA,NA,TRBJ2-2,CASSAGANTGELFF,TGTGCCAGCAGTGCGGGGGCGAACACCGGGGAGCTGTTTTTT
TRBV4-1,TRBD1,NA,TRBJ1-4,CASSRTNRGHNEKLFF,TGCGCCAGCAGCCGAACCAACAGGGGACATAATGAAAAACTGTTTTTT
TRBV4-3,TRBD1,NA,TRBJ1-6,CASSHRTGDNSPLHF,TGCGCCAGCAGCCACAGGACAGGTGATAATTCACCCCTCCACTTT
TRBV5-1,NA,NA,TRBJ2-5,CASSAGASGTHF,TGCGCCAGCAGCGCCGGGGCCAGCGGAACGCACTTC
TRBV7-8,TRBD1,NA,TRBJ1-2,CASSLWDREVNYGYTF,TGTGCCAGCAGCCTCTGGGACAGGGAGGTTAACTATGGCTACACCTTC
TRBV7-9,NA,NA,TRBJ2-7,CASSPPYSKDEQYF,TGTGCCAGCAGCCCCCCTTATTCGAAGGACGAGCAGTACTTC
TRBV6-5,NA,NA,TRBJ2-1,CASSYTGQYNEQFF,TGTGCCAGCAGTTACACGGGGCAATACAATGAGCAGTTCTTC
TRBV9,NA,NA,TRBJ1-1,CASSVVRDNTEAFF,TGTGCCAGCAGCGTAGTAAGGGATAACACTGAAGCTTTCTTT
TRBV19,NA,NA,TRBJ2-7,CASKAGGTSYEQYF,TGTGCCAGTAAGGCAGGCGGGACCTCCTACGAGCAGTACTTC
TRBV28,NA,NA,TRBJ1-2,CASPGLAYGYTF,TGTGCCAGCCCGGGGCTAGCCTATGGCTACACCTTC
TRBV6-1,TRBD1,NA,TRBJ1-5,CASSDAGTANQPQHF,TGTGCCAGCAGTGATGCGGGGACAGCAAATCAGCCCCAGCATTTT
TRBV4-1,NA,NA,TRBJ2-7,CASSHSLDYEQYF,TGCGCCAGCAGCCATTCGTTGGACTACGAGCAGTACTTC
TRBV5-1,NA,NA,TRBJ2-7,CASSLGVYEQYF,TGCGCCAGCAGCTTGGGGGTCTACGAGCAGTACTTC
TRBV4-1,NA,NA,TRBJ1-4,CASSQVVQGDEKLFF,TGCGCCAGCAGCCAAGTAGTCCAGGGAGACGAAAAACTGTTTTTT
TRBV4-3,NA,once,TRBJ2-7,CASSPTSHSYEQYF,TGCGCCAGCAGCCCTACTAGCCACTCCTACGAGCAGTACTTC
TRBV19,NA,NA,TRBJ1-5,CASSSRQFGQPQHF,TGTGCCAGTAGTTCCCGTCAGTTTGGTCAGCCCCAGCATTTT
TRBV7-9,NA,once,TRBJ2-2,CASSYPGAGELFF,TGTGCCAGCAGCTACCCTGGGGCCGGGGAGCTGTTTTTT
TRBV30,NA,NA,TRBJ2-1,CARLEVQERSNEQFF,TGTGCCCGCTTGGAGGTACAGGAAAGGAGCAATGAGCAGTTCTTC
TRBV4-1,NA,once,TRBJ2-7,CASSQVARTSYEQYF,TGCGCCAGCAGCCAAGTCGCGAGGACCTCCTACGAGCAGTACTTC
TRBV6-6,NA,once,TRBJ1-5,CASSYSDDQPQHF,TGTGCCAGCAGTTACTCAGACGATCAGCCCCAGCATTTT
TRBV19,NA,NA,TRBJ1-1,CASSIGGTRFNTEAFF,TGTGCCAGTAGTATAGGAGGGACAAGATTTAACACTGAAGCTTTCTTT
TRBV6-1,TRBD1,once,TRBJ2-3,CASRNWTGVADTQYF,TGTGCCAGCAGGAACTGGACAGGGGTGGCAGATACGCAGTATTTT
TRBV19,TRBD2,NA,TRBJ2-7,CASSFLGGSYEQYF,TGTGCCAGTAGCTTCCTCGGGGGGTCCTACGAGCAGTACTTC
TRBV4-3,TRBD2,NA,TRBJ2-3,CASSQGLAWADTQYF,TGCGCCAGCAGCCAAGGACTAGCGTGGGCAGATACGCAGTATTTT
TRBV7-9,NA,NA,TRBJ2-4,CASGSGVTKNIQYF,TGTGCCAGCGGGTCGGGGGTCACCAAAAACATTCAGTACTTC
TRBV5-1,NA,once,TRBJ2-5,CASSLRETQYF,TGCGCCAGCAGCTTGCGTGAGACCCAGTACTTC
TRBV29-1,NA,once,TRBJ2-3,CSVEGLSQVTDTQYF,TGCAGCGTTGAGGGCCTGTCCCAAGTCACAGATACGCAGTATTTT
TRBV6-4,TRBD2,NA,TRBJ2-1,CASSDDGLAGGGEQFF,TGTGCCAGCAGTGACGACGGGCTAGCGGGAGGGGGTGAGCAGTTCTTC
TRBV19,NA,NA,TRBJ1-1,CASSALGTEAFF,TGTGCCAGTAGTGCCTTGGGCACTGAAGCTTTCTTT
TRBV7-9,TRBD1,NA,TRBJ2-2,CASSVSGTGNTGELFF,TGTGCCAGCAGCGTGTCCGGGACAGGGAACACCGGGGAGCTGTTTTTT